This TCR beta chain was identified during a study of control samples from healthy donors and cancer patients. The table lists this clone with a count of one. Profiled with immunoSEQ multiplex PCR; TCRdb holds only in-frame clones, not every one. The table records 120,000 or so clones, around nine tenths of them present only once. The CDR3 is 12 amino acids. V shed 7 bases and J 8 bases; nucleotides not matched to a gene: 4. CDR1 and CDR2 (germline): PRHDT, FYEKMQ (reference sequence). The V call is TRBV13, the J call TRBJ2-1, with 8 nucleotides matching TRBD1. The TCR comes from a man in his forties in good health. Sequencing was carried out using blood. The DNA of the CDR3 is TGTGCCAGCACCCGGACAGGGTATGAGCAGTTCTTC. Its protein is CASTRTGYEQFF.